This passage covers 26 T cell receptor beta chains from one sample sequenced in a study of beta chain features in type 1 diabetes. Points from the study as a whole: Researchers report that Type 1 diabetes patients had moderately but significantly shorter TCRB CDR3s across all four CD4+ subsets.

All of the isolated RNA was reverse transcribed, so expressed TCRB transcripts were sequenced. The table came from immunoSEQ multiplex PCR; TCRdb's copy has only in-frame clones and leaves some out. This table holds some 150,000 clones, 7% to 9.5% found once. Their specific antigens are unknown. The material sequenced was central memory CD4+ T cells from blood. The receptors were gathered from a woman in her 30s with type 1 diabetes.

This clone has just a few counts. The chain joins TRBV15 to TRBJ2-7, with 7 positions matching TRBD1. V dropped 0 bases and J dropped 1; count of bases not matched to a gene: 3. Germline CDR1 and CDR2: LNHNV and YYDKDF (reference sequence). CDR3 size: 15 residues. The CDR3 nucleotides read TGTGCCACCAGCAGAGAGGGACAGTTTTCCTACGAGCAGTACTTC. As protein: CATSREGQFSYEQYF. Together with reference TRBV15 and TRBJ2-7, the CDR3 gives the full variable domain: DAMVIQNPRYQVTQFGKPVTLSCSQTLNHNVMYWYQQKSSQAPKLLFHYYDKDFNNEADTPDNFQSRRPNTSFCFLDIRSPGLGDTAMYLCATSREGQFSYEQYFGPGTRLTVT.

This clone was counted a few times. V usage is TRBV28 and J usage is TRBJ2-4; D is possibly TRBD1 (7 bases). The CDR3 runs 14 residues. The V end lost 5 bases, the J end lost 0 bases, and 8 bases lay between the germline ends. Germline CDR1 and CDR2: MDHEN and SYDVKM. The CDR3 spells CASSQGGAKNIQYF. The DNA for the CDR3 is TGTGCCAGCAGTCAGGGGGGAGCCAAAAACATTCAGTACTTC.

This clone has just a few counts. The V gene is TRBV9, the J gene TRBJ2-7; 8 bases line up with TRBD1. The CDR3 sequence is 14 residues long. V shed 4 bases, J shed 6 bases, and the junction held 9 bases outside the gene matches. Germline V gene lookup returns CDR1 SGDLS and CDR2 YYNGEE. The CDR3 sequence is CASSSRTGSAEQYF. The CDR3, as DNA: TGTGCCAGCAGCTCCCGGACAGGGAGTGCCGAGCAGTACTTC.

V usage is TRBV20-1 and J usage is TRBJ1-2; D uncertain. CDR1 and CDR2 (germline): DFQATT, SNEGSKA (reference sequence). The CDR3 length is 11 residues. The CDR3 protein is CGSGSNYGYTF. The CDR3, as DNA: TGCGGTAGCGGGTCTAACTATGGCTACACCTTC.

This clone was detected a few times. The chain joins TRBV6-1 to TRBJ1-1; D remains ambiguous. The V gene's germline CDR1 is MNHNS and CDR2 SASEGT. Trimming left V 5 bases short and J 0 bases short, with 7 bases between. The CDR3 contains 13 residues. The CDR3 loop is CASSSQVNTEAFF. Written as DNA, the CDR3 is TGTGCCAGCAGTTCTCAGGTGAACACTGAAGCTTTCTTT.

This chain links TRBV28 with TRBJ2-1; D perhaps matches TRBD1 (6 bases). Germline V lookup: CDR1 MDHEN, CDR2 SYDVKM. The CDR3 has 15 amino acids. Trimming shortened V by 5 bases and J by 8 bases, and 19 bases separated the two germline ends. DNA of the CDR3: TGTGCCAGCAGTAAAACCGGGACAAGACAGGATGAGCAGTTCTTC. Encoded protein: CASSKTGTRQDEQFF.

The V call is TRBV7-9, the J call TRBJ2-5; 8 nucleotides align to TRBD2. The CDR3 consists of 14 residues. The V segment lost 5 bases and the J segment 3 bases; nucleotides outside the gene matches: 5. Germline-derived CDR1 and CDR2 are SEHNR and FQNEAQ (reference sequence). This CDR3 reads CASSRGAGEETQYF. The CDR3 bases are TGTGCCAGCAGCCGGGGAGCGGGAGAAGAGACCCAGTACTTC. The complete variable domain, with remaining parts taken from reference TRBV7-9 and TRBJ2-5, reads DTGVSQNPRHKITKRGQNVTFRCDPISEHNRLYWYRQTLGQGPEFLTYFQNEAQLEKSRLLSDRFSAERPKGSFSTLEIQRTEQGDSAMYLCASSRGAGEETQYFGPGTRLLVL.

This clone has more than one count but fewer than ten. The rearrangement links TRBV4-2 to TRBJ2-1; TRBD1 agrees at 9 bases. There are 16 residues in the CDR3. The V and J ends lost 2 bases and 4 bases, in that order; junction bases with no gene match: 6. Germline loops: CDR1 LGHNA, CDR2 YNFKEQ. DNA of the CDR3: TGTGCCAGCAGCCAAACCGGGACAGGGCTTTACAATGAGCAGTTCTTC. Translated, it gives CASSQTGTGLYNEQFF.

This rearrangement joins TRBV4-1 to TRBJ1-4; D unclear. Germline values: CDR1 MGHRA, CDR2 YSYEKL. The CDR3 is 16 residues long. The ends were cut back, 2 bases at V and 3 bases at J, with 13 bases in the middle. CDR3: CASSQSLRNANEKLFF. The CDR3 DNA sequence: TGCGCCAGCAGCCAATCATTGAGGAATGCTAATGAAAAACTGTTTTTT.

This clone was detected a few times. V gene TRBV7-9 combines with J gene TRBJ2-1, with 10 bases identical to TRBD2. After removal of 4 bases from V and 3 bases from J, the junction contained 6 bases not matched to a gene. The length of the CDR3 is 16 residues. CDR1 and CDR2 from the germline V gene are SEHNR and FQNEAQ (reference sequence). The CDR3: CASSSPRTSGYNEQFF. CDR3 DNA: TGTGCCAGCAGCTCCCCGAGGACTAGCGGCTACAATGAGCAGTTCTTC.

This clone was recorded a few times. The chain couples TRBV6-5 to TRBJ2-1; TRBD2 aligns across 9 bases. Germline CDR1 MNHEY, CDR2 SVGAGI. The length of the CDR3 is 15 residues. V lost 6 bases to trimming and J lost 4 bases; unmatched junction nucleotides: 7. This CDR3 is CASRRLAGPYNEQFF. DNA of the CDR3: TGTGCCAGCAGACGCCTAGCGGGACCGTACAATGAGCAGTTCTTC.

The rearrangement uses TRBV9 and TRBJ2-1; 9 bases map to TRBD2. Germline CDR1 is SGDLS and CDR2 is YYNGEE. V was clipped by 2 bases and J by 6 bases; unmatched bases: 6. The CDR3 covers 15 residues. DNA of the CDR3: TGTGCCAGCAGCGTTCTGACTAGCGGTCGCAATGAGCAGTTCTTC. Protein product: CASSVLTSGRNEQFF.

V usage is TRBV7-2 and J usage is TRBJ2-1; TRBD2 matches 10 bases. V was clipped by 5 bases and J by 8 bases; unmatched bases: 15. The CDR3 runs 17 residues. In germline, CDR1 is SGHTA, CDR2 FQGNSA. In DNA form, the CDR3 reads TGTGCCAGCAGCCCAAGGAGGGCTAGCGGGAGAGCCCATGAGCAGTTCTTC. This codes for CASSPRRASGRAHEQFF.

This clone appeared a few times. Written as DNA, the CDR3 is TGTGCCAGCAGCTTAGGCTATGCCGTCGAGCAGTACTTC. Translated, it gives CASSLGYAVEQYF. V and J are TRBV7-2 and TRBJ2-7; D is unclear. Looked up from germline, CDR1 is SGHTA and CDR2 is FQGNSA. CDR3 length: 13 amino acids. V was cut by 1 base and J by 6 bases, with 10 bases left in between.

This clone was observed a handful of times. This chain joins TRBV11-3 and TRBJ2-6; a possible D gene is TRBD2 (5 bases). With 0 bases removed from V and 2 bases from J, the gap between germline ends came to 8 bases. Germline V gene lookup returns CDR1 SGHNT and CDR2 YENEEA. This CDR3 comprises 16 residues. The chain's CDR3 is CASSLDRRAGANVLTF. The DNA for the CDR3 is TGTGCCAGCAGCTTAGATAGGCGGGCTGGGGCCAACGTCCTGACTTTC.

This clone was counted between two and nine times. The CDR3 reads CASSEGKRDTQYF. The CDR3, as DNA: TGTGCCAGCAGTGAAGGCAAGAGGGATACGCAGTATTTT. V and J are TRBV6-1 and TRBJ2-3, with D uncertain. The V end was cut by 1 base, the J end by 6 bases, with 8 bases between. This CDR3 comprises 13 residues. The germline V gene has CDR1 MNHNS and CDR2 SASEGT.

This clone has only a few counts. The V and J genes are TRBV5-1 and TRBJ1-5; 10 nucleotides agree with TRBD1. The V gene end was trimmed by 4 bases and the J gene end by 2 bases; junction bases not matched to a gene: 6. The CDR3 runs to 16 residues. CDR1 SGHRS and CDR2 YFSETQ come from the germline V gene. For the CDR3, the DNA is TGCGCCAGCAGCGAAACCGGGACAGGGGGCAATCAGCCCCAGCATTTT. Translated: CASSETGTGGNQPQHF. The full variable domain, completed using reference TRBV5-1 and TRBJ1-5, is KAGVTQTPRYLIKTRGQQVTLSCSPISGHRSVSWYQQTPGQGLQFLFEYFSETQRNKGNFPGRFSGRQFSNSRSEMNVSTLELGDSALYLCASSETGTGGNQPQHFGDGTRLSIL.

To note about this clone: One junction end does not reproduce the germline sequence, and a read error may be involved. The genes are TRBV7-7 and TRBJ2-1; 9 bases are shared with TRBD2. Germline assignment: CDR1 SSHAT and CDR2 FNYEAQ (reference sequence). The CDR3 extends over 14 amino acids. The CDR3 region is CASSPTSGYNEQFF. The DNA for the CDR3 is TGTGCTAGCAGCCCGACTAGCGGTTACAATGAGCAGTTCTTC.

V usage is TRBV10-3 and J usage is TRBJ1-1; no definite D call. Germline assignment: CDR1 ENHRY and CDR2 SYGVKD. The ends were cut back, 7 bases at V and 2 bases at J, with 8 bases in the middle. CDR3 length: 12 amino acids. CDR3 DNA: TGTGCCATCAATACAGCCAACACTGAAGCTTTCTTT. Its protein product is CAINTANTEAFF.

This clone was seen only a few times. The gene calls are TRBV30 and TRBJ2-3; 14 bases are shared with TRBD2. With V trimmed by 3 bases and J by 6 bases, 5 bases remained unmatched. This CDR3 contains 15 residues. Germline CDR1 GTSNPN, CDR2 SVGIG (reference sequence). In DNA form, the CDR3 reads TGTGCCTGGAGGCGACTAGCGGGGGGGGCCGATACGCAGTATTTT. Translated: CAWRRLAGGADTQYF.

The J gene is TRBJ2-1, the V gene TRBV6-6, with 8 bases identical to TRBD2. The ends lost 5 bases at V and 10 bases at J; junction bases unmatched: 4. The CDR3 runs to 12 residues. The germline CDR1 and CDR2 sequences are MNHNY and SVGAGI (reference sequence). CDR3 DNA: TGTGCCAGCAGTCGTCGGGGGGGGGAGCAGTTCTTC. Translation gives CASSRRGGEQFF.

The chain joins TRBV11-3 to TRBJ2-1, with a tentative D call TRBD2 (5 bases). The CDR3 contains 13 residues. Germline-derived CDR1 and CDR2 are SGHNT and YENEEA. V shed 5 bases and J shed 12 bases, with 17 bases lying between them. For the CDR3, the DNA is TGTGCCAGCAGCCACCGGAGGTTAGTGGTGCAGTTCTTC. Its protein is CASSHRRLVVQFF.

This clone was counted between two and nine times. V and J are TRBV7-2 and TRBJ1-1; the D is unclear. The CDR3 contains 13 residues. V lost 2 bases and J lost 1, with 5 bases in between. Germline V gene data show CDR1 as SGHTA and CDR2 as FQGNSA. The CDR3 region is CASSLPENTEAFF. For the CDR3, the DNA is TGTGCCAGCAGCTTACCAGAGAACACTGAAGCTTTCTTT.

This clone was detected only a few times. The rearrangement links TRBV4-2 to TRBJ2-5; 12 bases are shared with TRBD2. The CDR3 sequence is 17 residues long. From germline, CDR1 is LGHNA and CDR2 YNFKEQ. J lost 0 bases, V lost 4 bases, and 6 bases had no gene match. CDR3 protein: CASSLTGTSGYQETQYF. In DNA form, the CDR3 reads TGTGCCAGCAGCCTAACGGGGACTAGCGGGTACCAAGAGACCCAGTACTTC.

The chain is built from TRBV14 and TRBJ2-1; D ambiguous. The V gene lost 5 bases and the J gene lost 13 bases, with 12 bases spanning the gap. CDR3 length: 11 amino acids. CDR1 SGHDN and CDR2 FVKESK come from the germline V gene. This CDR3 reads CASSDDISQFF. The DNA for the CDR3 is TGTGCCAGCAGCGATGACATTTCCCAGTTCTTC.

This clone was observed a handful of times. Other DNA sequences of this sample code for an identical CDR3. The J gene is TRBJ1-4, the V gene TRBV2; TRBD1 matches 7 bases. V lost 3 bases and J lost 6; bases outside the gene matches: 1. CDR1 is SNHLY, CDR2 FYNNEI, per germline. This CDR3 is built from 13 residues. In DNA form, the CDR3 reads TGTGCCAGCAGTGACAGGGGGGATGAAAAACTGTTTTTT. Its translation: CASSDRGDEKLFF.